Following are 12 T cell receptor beta chains from one sample sequenced in a study of Graves' ophthalmopathy and Graves' hyperthyroidism. Amplifying from RNA transcripts, the study obtained TCR beta CDR3 regions. First-round RT-PCR with HTBI primers preceded a second-round multiplex PCR. Via MiXCR, TCRdb re-called the multiplex PCR reads, giving one row per CDR3 protein. The sample holds about 620,000 distinct CDR3 sequences, around a fifth seen once. Sequencing was carried out using peripheral blood. The receptors come from a woman under 30 with stable Graves' hyperthyroidism. Some clones in this sample may be carry-over from other donors' samples.

For the CDR3, the DNA is TGTGCCAGCAGCCAACGGCGGACAGCCCAAAATCAGCCCCAGCATTTT. Translation gives CASSQRRTAQNQPQHF. V and J are TRBV3-1 and TRBJ1-5; D possibly corresponds to TRBD1 (6 bases). CDR3 size: 16 residues. V shed 2 bases and J shed 4 bases, with 15 bases lying between them. CDR1 is LGHDT, CDR2 YNNKEL, per germline (reference sequence).

This clonotype came up a few times. The gene calls are TRBV7-2 and TRBJ2-5; TRBD2 is a possible D gene (6 bases). CDR1 and CDR2 (germline): SGHTA, FQGNSA. The CDR3 spans 14 residues. V gave up 1 base and J gave up 3 bases, with 9 bases separating them. The chain's CDR3 is CASSLVSSEETQYF. The DNA of the CDR3 is TGTGCCAGCAGCTTAGTGTCTAGCGAAGAGACCCAGTACTTC.

This clonotype was found many times. The chain is built from TRBV7-9 and TRBJ2-5; D call uncertain. Trimming left V 0 bases short and J 1 base short, with 15 bases between. The CDR3 consists of 17 residues. Germline assignment: CDR1 SEHNR and CDR2 FQNEAQ (reference sequence). CDR3 bases: TGTGCCAGCAGCTTAGCGCTCGTGACGGAGATCCAAGAGACCCAGTACTTC. This codes for CASSLALVTEIQETQYF.

In this sample, this clonotype turned up many times. The chain is built from TRBV12-3 or TRBV12-4 and TRBJ2-5, with 7 bases fitting TRBD1. With V trimmed by 8 bases and J by 5 bases, 8 bases remained unmatched. This CDR3 has 13 residues. CDR3 amino acids: CASLGQVRETQYF. Written as DNA, the CDR3 is TGTGCCAGCCTCGGACAGGTCCGGGAGACCCAGTACTTC.

This clonotype was picked up many times. This chain connects TRBV20-1 to TRBJ1-2; 7 bases match TRBD1. The CDR3 totals 13 residues. CDR1 is DFQATT and CDR2 is SNEGSKA in the germline V gene (reference sequence). Unmatched junction bases numbered 8, after V lost 6 bases and J lost 4 bases. CDR3 DNA: TGCAGTGCCAAGGGGGCTTCGGGCTATGGCTACACCTTC. Its protein product is CSAKGASGYGYTF.

This clonotype was detected a few times. V usage is TRBV11-2 and J usage is TRBJ2-5; tentatively, D is TRBD2 (6 bases). V lost 4 bases and J lost 4, with 13 bases in between. Per the germline V gene, CDR1 is SGHAT and CDR2 is FQNNGV. The CDR3 totals 14 residues. The CDR3 region is CASSSGTSPETQYF. The CDR3 nucleotides read TGTGCCAGCAGCTCAGGGACTTCCCCAGAGACCCAGTACTTC. The whole variable domain, remainder taken from reference TRBV11-2 and TRBJ2-5, is EAGVAQSPRYKIIEKRQSVAFWCNPISGHATLYWYQQILGQGPKLLIQFQNNGVVDDSQLPKDRFSAERLKGVDSTLKIQPAKLEDSAVYLCASSSGTSPETQYFGPGTRLLVL.

This clonotype was observed a handful of times. The rearrangement uses TRBV2 and TRBJ1-2; no reliable D call. This CDR3 contains 11 residues. V was pared by 5 bases and J by 8 bases, with 9 bases between. Per germline, CDR1 SNHLY and CDR2 FYNNEI. The CDR3, as DNA: TGTGCCAGCAGTAGTTTTGGCGGCTACACCTTC. Amino acid sequence: CASSSFGGYTF. Full variable domain (remainder filled in from reference TRBV2 and TRBJ1-2): EPEVTQTPSHQVTQMGQEVILRCVPISNHLYFYWYRQILGQKVEFLVSFYNNEISEKSEIFDDQFSVERPDGSNFTLKIRSTKLEDSAMYFCASSSFGGYTFGSGTRLTVV.

V usage is TRBV27 and J usage is TRBJ2-7; the D gene is possibly TRBD2 (5 bases). This CDR3 contains 13 residues. CDR1 is MNHEY and CDR2 is SMNVEV in the germline V gene (reference sequence). V shed 4 bases and J shed 5 bases, with 12 bases lying between them. The CDR3 spells CASSSPPGNEQYF. In DNA form, the CDR3 reads TGTGCCAGCAGTTCCCCTCCCGGGAACGAGCAGTACTTC.

This clonotype was found many times. The gene calls are TRBV5-8 and TRBJ1-1; tentative D call: TRBD1 (5 bases). This CDR3 has 12 residues. The V end was cut by 5 bases, the J end by 7 bases, with 12 bases between. Germline CDR1 is SGHTS and CDR2 is YDEGEE. For the CDR3, the DNA is TGTGCCAGCAGTTTCAGGGACGATGAAGCTTTCTTT. This sequence encodes CASSFRDDEAFF.

In this sample, this clonotype turned up many times. The chain couples TRBV28 to TRBJ2-7, with a possible D match to TRBD2 (5 bases). The germline V gene has CDR1 MDHEN and CDR2 SYDVKM. The V end lost 5 bases, the J end lost 0 bases, and 17 bases lay between the germline ends. The CDR3 is 16 residues long. As DNA, the CDR3 is TGTGCCAGCAGTCGGATTAGCGCGAGACACTCCTACGAGCAGTACTTC. It translates to CASSRISARHSYEQYF.

The chain employs TRBV4-1 and TRBJ2-7; weak D call: TRBD1 (7 bases). V lost 3 bases to trimming and J lost 9 bases, with 12 bases between them. The CDR3 has 12 residues. Germline V gives CDR1 MGHRA, CDR2 YSYEKL. CDR3 bases: TGCGCCAGCAGCCACTCAGGGGGAGGGCAGTACTTC. It translates to CASSHSGGGQYF.

This clonotype was seen at least ten times. The rearrangement uses TRBV12-3 or TRBV12-4 and TRBJ1-1, with D hard to call. The CDR3 has 13 amino acids. The V end was cut by 3 bases, the J end by 2 bases, with 7 bases between. Here the CDR3 DNA reads TGTGCCAGCAGTTTCGGCCACAACACTGAAGCTTTCTTT. It encodes CASSFGHNTEAFF.